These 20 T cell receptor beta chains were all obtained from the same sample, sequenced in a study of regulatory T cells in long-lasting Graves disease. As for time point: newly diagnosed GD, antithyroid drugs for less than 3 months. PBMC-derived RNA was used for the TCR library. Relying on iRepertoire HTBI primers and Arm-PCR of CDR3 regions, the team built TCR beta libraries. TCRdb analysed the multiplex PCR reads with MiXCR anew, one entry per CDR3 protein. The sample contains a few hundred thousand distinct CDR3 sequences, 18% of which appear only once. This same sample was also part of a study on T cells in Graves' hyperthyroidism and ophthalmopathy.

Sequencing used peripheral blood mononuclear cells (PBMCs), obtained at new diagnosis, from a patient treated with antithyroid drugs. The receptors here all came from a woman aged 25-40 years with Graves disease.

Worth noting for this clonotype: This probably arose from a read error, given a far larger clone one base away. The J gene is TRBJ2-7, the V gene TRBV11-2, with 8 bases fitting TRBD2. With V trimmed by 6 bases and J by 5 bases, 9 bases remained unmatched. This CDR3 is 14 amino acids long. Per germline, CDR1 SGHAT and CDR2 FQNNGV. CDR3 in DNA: TGTGCCAGCAGGGGGGGCGGGGGGATCGACGAGCAGTACTTC. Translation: CASRGGGGIDEQYF.

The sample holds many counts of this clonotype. CDR3 region: CASSQGYREQFF. The CDR3 DNA follows: TGTGCCAGCAGTCAGGGGTATCGTGAGCAGTTCTTC. This rearrangement joins TRBV6-1 to TRBJ2-1; D is perhaps TRBD1 (6 bases). V was clipped by 5 bases and J by 9 bases, with 11 bases between them. CDR1 MNHNS and CDR2 SASEGT come from the germline V gene. CDR3 length: 12 residues.

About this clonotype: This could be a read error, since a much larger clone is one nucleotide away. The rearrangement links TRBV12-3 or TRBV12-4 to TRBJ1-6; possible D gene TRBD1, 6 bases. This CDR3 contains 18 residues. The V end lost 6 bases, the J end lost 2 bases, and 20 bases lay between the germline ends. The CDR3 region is CASSPNLGGGAYNSPLHF. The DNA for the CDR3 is TGTGCCAGCAGCCCAAATCTCGGTGGGGGCGCCTATAATTCACCCCTCCACTTT.

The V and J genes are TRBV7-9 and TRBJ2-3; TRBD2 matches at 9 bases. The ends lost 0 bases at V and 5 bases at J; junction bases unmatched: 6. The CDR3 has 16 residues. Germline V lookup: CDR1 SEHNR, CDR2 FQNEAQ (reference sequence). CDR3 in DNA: TGTGCCAGCAGCTTAGCCGCTAGCGGGGTGGGAGATACGCAGTATTTT. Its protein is CASSLAASGVGDTQYF. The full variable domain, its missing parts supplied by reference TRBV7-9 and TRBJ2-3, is DTGVSQNPRHKITKRGQNVTFRCDPISEHNRLYWYRQTLGQGPEFLTYFQNEAQLEKSRLLSDRFSAERPKGSFSTLEIQRTEQGDSAMYLCASSLAASGVGDTQYFGPGTRLTVL.

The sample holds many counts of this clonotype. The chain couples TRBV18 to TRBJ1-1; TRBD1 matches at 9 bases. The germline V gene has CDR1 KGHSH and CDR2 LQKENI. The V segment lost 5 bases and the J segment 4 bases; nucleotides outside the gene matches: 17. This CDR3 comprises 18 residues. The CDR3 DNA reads TGTGCCAGCTCAAAAAGTACCGGGACAGGGAGTCTAGGCACTGAAGCTTTCTTT. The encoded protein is CASSKSTGTGSLGTEAFF.

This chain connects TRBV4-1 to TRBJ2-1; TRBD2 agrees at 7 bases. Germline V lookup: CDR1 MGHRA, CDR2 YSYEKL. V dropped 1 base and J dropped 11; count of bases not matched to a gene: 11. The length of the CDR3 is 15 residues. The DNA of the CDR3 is TGCGCCAGCAGCCAAGGGCGAACTAGCGCTGGCCAGCAGTTCTTC. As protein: CASSQGRTSAGQQFF.

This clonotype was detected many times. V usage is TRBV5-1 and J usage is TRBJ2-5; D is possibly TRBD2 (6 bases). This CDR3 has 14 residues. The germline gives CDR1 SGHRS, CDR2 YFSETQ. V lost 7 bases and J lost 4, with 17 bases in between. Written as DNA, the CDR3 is TGCGCCAGCCGAAGGGGAGGTTTTGGAGAGACCCAGTACTTC. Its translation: CASRRGGFGETQYF.

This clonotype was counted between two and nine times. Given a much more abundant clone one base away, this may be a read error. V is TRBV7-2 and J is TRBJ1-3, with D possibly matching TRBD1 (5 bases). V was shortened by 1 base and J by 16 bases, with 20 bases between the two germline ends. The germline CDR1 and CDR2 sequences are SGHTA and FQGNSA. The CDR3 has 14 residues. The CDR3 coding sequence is TGTGCCAGCAGCTTAGAAAATCAGGGCCCTCTGGGGTATTTT. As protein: CASSLENQGPLGYF.

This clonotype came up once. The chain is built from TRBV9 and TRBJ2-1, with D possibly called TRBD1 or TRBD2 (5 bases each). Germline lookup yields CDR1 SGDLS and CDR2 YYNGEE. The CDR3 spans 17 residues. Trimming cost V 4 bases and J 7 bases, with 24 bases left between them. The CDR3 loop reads CASSKSGGRYGINEQFF. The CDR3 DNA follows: TGTGCCAGCAGCAAGAGTGGGGGAAGGTACGGGATTAATGAGCAGTTCTTC. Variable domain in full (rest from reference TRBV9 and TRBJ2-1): DSGVTQTPKHLITATGQRVTLRCSPRSGDLSVYWYQQSLDQGLQFLIQYYNGEERAKGNILERFSAQQFPDLHSELNLSSLELGDSALYFCASSKSGGRYGINEQFFGPGTRLTVL.

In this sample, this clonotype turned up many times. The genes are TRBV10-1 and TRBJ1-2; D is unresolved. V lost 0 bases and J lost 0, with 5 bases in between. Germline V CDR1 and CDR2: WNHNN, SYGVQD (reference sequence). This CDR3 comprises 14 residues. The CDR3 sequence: CASSESWTNYGYTF. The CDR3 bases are TGCGCCAGCAGTGAGTCATGGACTAACTATGGCTACACCTTC.

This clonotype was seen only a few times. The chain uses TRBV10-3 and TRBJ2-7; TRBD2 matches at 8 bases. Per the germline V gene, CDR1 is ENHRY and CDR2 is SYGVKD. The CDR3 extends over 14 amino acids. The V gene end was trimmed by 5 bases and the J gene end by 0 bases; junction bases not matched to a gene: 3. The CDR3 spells CAISTGTSSYEQYF. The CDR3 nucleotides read TGTGCCATCAGTACCGGGACTAGCTCCTACGAGCAGTACTTC.

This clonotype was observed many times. CDR3 bases: TGCAGTGCTAGAGAATCACCTGGGGGTACGCAGTATTTT. The encoded protein is CSARESPGGTQYF. The V call is TRBV20-1, the J call TRBJ2-3, with D perhaps given as TRBD1 or TRBD2 (5 bases each). Germline assignment: CDR1 DFQATT and CDR2 SNEGSKA (reference sequence). This CDR3 has 13 residues. Trimming cost V 0 bases and J 8 bases, with 12 bases left between them.

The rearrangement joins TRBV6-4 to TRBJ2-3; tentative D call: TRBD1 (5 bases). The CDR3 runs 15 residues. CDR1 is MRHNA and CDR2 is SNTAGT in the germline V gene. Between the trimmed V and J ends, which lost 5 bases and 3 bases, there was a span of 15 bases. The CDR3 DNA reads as TGTGCCAGCAGTCCCTACAGGTTTCGGACAGATACGCAGTATTTT. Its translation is CASSPYRFRTDTQYF.

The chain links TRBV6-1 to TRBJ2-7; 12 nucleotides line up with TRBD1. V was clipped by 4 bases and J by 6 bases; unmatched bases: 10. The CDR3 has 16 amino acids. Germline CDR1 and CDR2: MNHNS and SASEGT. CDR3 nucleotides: TGTGCCAGCAGTGGTCCCGGGACAGGGGGCCGTGGCGAGCAGTACTTC. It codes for CASSGPGTGGRGEQYF.

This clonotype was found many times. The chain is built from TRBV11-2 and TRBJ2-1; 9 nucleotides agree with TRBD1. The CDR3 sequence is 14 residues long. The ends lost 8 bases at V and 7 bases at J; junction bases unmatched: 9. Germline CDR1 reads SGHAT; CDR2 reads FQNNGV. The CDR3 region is CASPSGQGGNEQFF. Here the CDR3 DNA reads TGTGCCAGCCCTTCGGGACAGGGCGGTAATGAGCAGTTCTTC. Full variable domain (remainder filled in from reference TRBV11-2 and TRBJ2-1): EAGVAQSPRYKIIEKRQSVAFWCNPISGHATLYWYQQILGQGPKLLIQFQNNGVVDDSQLPKDRFSAERLKGVDSTLKIQPAKLEDSAVYLCASPSGQGGNEQFFGPGTRLTVL.

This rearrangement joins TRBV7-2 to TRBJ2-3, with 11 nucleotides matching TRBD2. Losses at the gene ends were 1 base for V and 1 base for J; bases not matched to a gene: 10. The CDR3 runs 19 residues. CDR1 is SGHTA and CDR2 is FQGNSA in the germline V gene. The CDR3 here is CASSLGALAGGVGTDTQYF. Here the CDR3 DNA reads TGTGCCAGCAGCTTAGGAGCCCTAGCGGGGGGCGTGGGCACAGATACGCAGTATTTT.

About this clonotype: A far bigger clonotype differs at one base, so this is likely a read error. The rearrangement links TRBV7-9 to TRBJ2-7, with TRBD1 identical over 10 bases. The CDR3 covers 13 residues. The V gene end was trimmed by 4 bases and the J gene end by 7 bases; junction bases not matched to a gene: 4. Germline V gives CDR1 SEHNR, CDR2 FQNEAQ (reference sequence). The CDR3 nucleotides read TGTGCCAGCAGCTGGGGACAGGGGATTGAGCAGTACTTC. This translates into CASSWGQGIEQYF.

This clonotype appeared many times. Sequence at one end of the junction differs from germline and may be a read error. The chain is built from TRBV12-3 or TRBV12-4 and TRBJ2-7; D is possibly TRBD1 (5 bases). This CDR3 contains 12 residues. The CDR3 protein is CASSLGAYEQYF. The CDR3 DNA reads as TGTGCCAGCAGCTTAGGGGCCTACGAGCAGTACTTC.

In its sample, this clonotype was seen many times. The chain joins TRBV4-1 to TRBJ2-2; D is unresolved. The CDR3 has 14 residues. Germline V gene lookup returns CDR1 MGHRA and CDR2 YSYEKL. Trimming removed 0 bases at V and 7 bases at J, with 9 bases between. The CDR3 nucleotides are TGCGCCAGCAGCCAAGATAAAAGGGTCGGGGAGCTGTTTTTT. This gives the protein CASSQDKRVGELFF.

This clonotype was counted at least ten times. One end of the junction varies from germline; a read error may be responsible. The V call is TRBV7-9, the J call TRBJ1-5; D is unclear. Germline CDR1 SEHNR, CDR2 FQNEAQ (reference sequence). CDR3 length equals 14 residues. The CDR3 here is CASSQEQFNQPQHF. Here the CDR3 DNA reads TGCGCCAGCAGCCAAGAACAGTTCAATCAGCCCCAGCATTTT. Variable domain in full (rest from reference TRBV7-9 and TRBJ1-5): DTGVSQNPRHKITKRGQNVTFRCDPISEHNRLYWYRQTLGQGPEFLTYFQNEAQLEKSRLLSDRFSAERPKGSFSTLEIQRTEQGDSAMYLCASSQEQFNQPQHFGDGTRLSIL.